This T cell receptor (beta chain) emerged from a study of radiotherapy plus CTLA-4 blockade in lung cancer. Unmatched junction bases numbered 20, after V lost 7 bases and J lost 4 bases. This CDR3 is built from 18 residues. The germline V gene has CDR1 MDHEN and CDR2 SYDVKM. This clone was found once. Repertoires were generated with immunoSEQ multiplex PCR, while TCRdb's copy carries only in-frame clones and drops some. The sample contains approximately 50,000 clones, roughly 73% of which appear only once. The receptor comes from a human donor with non-small cell lung cancer who had a complete response to radiotherapy plus ipilimumab. The sequencing here drew on peripheral blood, taken from a patient treated with radiotherapy plus ipilimumab. This chain connects TRBV28 to TRBJ2-7; 9 bases agree with TRBD2. CDR3 loop: CASTTRRGVAGDFYEQYF. Written as DNA, the CDR3 is TGTGCCAGCACTACACGGCGGGGGGTAGCGGGGGACTTTTACGAGCAGTACTTC.